A selection of T cell receptor beta chains follows, all from one sample in a study of T cell responses to AZD1222 COVID-19 vaccine. Sequencing was performed with immunoSEQ multiplex PCR; in TCRdb, only in-frame clones are kept and a portion is missing. The data hold 120,000 or so clones, with about 90% observed a single time. Material: peripheral blood, obtained on day 0 of AZD1222 vaccination. The source is an adult in good health. Each CDR3 is given with its conserved first and last residue. The D gene is left open where the match is weak. Clone size is shown for a subset of rows, as once, few, many or a class of expanded clone.

V gene	D gene	J gene	clone size	CDR3 protein	CDR3 DNA
TRBV4-1	-	TRBJ1-1	few	CASSQDHDKNTEAFF	TGCGCCAGCAGCCAAGATCACGACAAAAACACTGAAGCTTTCTTT
TRBV2	-	TRBJ2-7	-	CASSVERPSEQYF	TGTGCCAGCAGTGTTGAGAGGCCCAGCGAGCAGTACTTC
TRBV12-2	-	TRBJ1-4	-	CASRLPGVGDRGSEKLFF	TGTGCAAGTCGCCTCCCTGGCGTAGGGGACAGGGGTAGTGAAAAACTGTTTTTT
TRBV6-2/TRBV6-3	-	TRBJ1-3	-	CASSYSGFSGNTIYF	TGTGCCAGCAGTTACTCGGGCTTCTCTGGAAACACCATATATTTT
TRBV9	TRBD1	TRBJ2-7	-	CASSARQGTYEQYF	TGTGCCAGCAGCGCTCGACAGGGGACCTACGAGCAGTACTTC
TRBV27	TRBD1	TRBJ2-7	-	CASSLGQGSEQYF	TGTGCCAGCAGTTTGGGACAGGGATCCGAGCAGTACTTC
TRBV5-1	-	TRBJ2-7	-	CASSTRKDEQYF	TGCGCCAGCAGCACCCGGAAGGACGAGCAGTACTTC
TRBV12-3/TRBV12-4	-	TRBJ2-1	-	CASSVRDEQFF	TGTGCCAGCAGCGTCAGGGATGAGCAGTTCTTC
TRBV11-3	TRBD1	TRBJ2-7	-	CASSHRTGGCCEQYF	TGTGCCAGCAGCCACCGGACAGGGGGCTGCTGCGAGCAGTACTTC
TRBV6-6	-	TRBJ2-3	-	CASSSLTDFTARAGDTQYF	TGTGCCAGCAGCTCCTTGACAGACTTCACCGCCCGTGCGGGAGATACGCAGTATTTT
TRBV19	-	TRBJ2-5	-	CASSAGGGGRETQYF	TGTGCCAGTAGTGCAGGAGGAGGTGGGCGAGAGACCCAGTACTTC
TRBV21-1	-	TRBJ2-2	few	CASSLTSGANTGELFF	TGTGCCAGCAGCCTCACTAGCGGGGCAAACACCGGGGAGCTGTTTTTT
TRBV11-2	TRBD1	TRBJ2-7	-	CASSPGTGRSSYEQYF	TGTGCCAGCAGCCCCGGGACAGGCAGGAGCTCCTACGAGCAGTACTTC
TRBV7-9	-	TRBJ1-4	-	CASSFGSTNEKLFF	TGTGCCAGCAGCTTTGGGTCAACTAATGAAAAACTGTTTTTT
TRBV28	-	TRBJ2-1	-	CASRLVYNEQFF	TGTGCCAGCAGACTAGTTTACAATGAGCAGTTCTTC
TRBV6-5	-	TRBJ1-2	few	CASSYTGMSYTF	TGTGCCAGCAGTTACACGGGAATGAGCTACACCTTC
TRBV15	-	TRBJ1-4	-	CATSRDVGAGPVEATNEKLFF	TGTGCCACCAGCAGAGATGTTGGGGCAGGGCCAGTCGAAGCAACTAATGAAAAACTGTTTTTT
TRBV5-6	TRBD2	TRBJ2-7	-	CASSLSLAGSYEQYF	TGTGCCAGCAGCTTATCCCTAGCGGGTTCCTACGAGCAGTACTTC
TRBV6-5	TRBD1	TRBJ1-1	once	CASKRGQANTEAFF	TGTGCCAGCAAGCGGGGACAGGCGAACACTGAAGCTTTCTTT
TRBV27	-	TRBJ1-2	few	CASSLKGLRGYTF	TGTGCCAGCAGTTTAAAAGGGTTAAGGGGCTACACCTTC
TRBV4-1	-	TRBJ2-2	-	CASSQGYARELFF	TGCGCCAGCAGCCAAGGCTATGCCCGGGAGCTGTTTTTT
TRBV4-1	TRBD1	TRBJ2-7	-	CASSQVYSGQGYEQYF	TGCGCCAGCAGCCAAGTATACTCAGGACAGGGTTACGAGCAGTACTTC
TRBV28	-	TRBJ2-7	-	CASIPRGHLYEQYF	TGTGCCAGCATCCCTCGGGGACACCTCTACGAGCAGTACTTC
TRBV5-1	TRBD2	TRBJ2-1	-	CASSLGLAGNRNEQFF	TGCGCCAGCAGCTTGGGACTAGCGGGAAATCGCAATGAGCAGTTCTTC
TRBV30	-	TRBJ2-2	-	CAWSRGSNTEELFF	TGTGCCTGGAGTCGGGGGTCCAACACCGAGGAGCTGTTTTTT
TRBV9	TRBD1	TRBJ1-1	-	CTSELRTGIREDTEAFF	TGTACCAGCGAATTACGGACAGGGATAAGGGAGGACACTGAAGCTTTCTTT
TRBV5-1	-	TRBJ2-1	-	CASSETDYNEQFF	TGCGCCAGCAGCGAGACAGACTACAATGAGCAGTTCTTC
TRBV7-3	-	TRBJ2-1	-	CASSETVDSEQFF	TGTGCCAGCAGCGAGACAGTAGATAGTGAGCAGTTCTTC
TRBV7-4	-	TRBJ1-1	-	CASSLWPVSVGSRNTEAFF	TGTGCCAGCAGCTTATGGCCCGTTTCGGTGGGCAGCCGGAACACTGAAGCTTTCTTT
TRBV24-1	-	TRBJ2-1	once	CATSKEGNEQFF	TGTGCCACCAGTAAGGAGGGGAATGAGCAGTTCTTC
TRBV4-1	-	TRBJ1-4	-	CASSLSQKNEKLFF	TGCGCCAGCAGCCTTTCTCAGAAAAATGAAAAACTGTTTTTT
TRBV5-8	-	TRBJ2-3	-	CASSLLRYTDTQYF	TGTGCCAGCAGCTTACTGCGGTACACAGATACGCAGTATTTT
TRBV7-9	TRBD1	TRBJ1-1	-	CASSLVTGGGWGNTEAFF	TGTGCCAGCAGCTTAGTCACAGGGGGCGGTTGGGGGAACACTGAAGCTTTCTTT
TRBV6-1	TRBD1	TRBJ1-4	-	CASSELGQGFKKLFF	TGTGCCAGCAGTGAACTGGGACAGGGGTTTAAAAAACTGTTTTTT
TRBV19	-	TRBJ2-1	-	CASSTPPASYNEQFF	TGTGCCAGTAGTACACCCCCGGCCTCCTACAATGAGCAGTTCTTC
TRBV9	TRBD1	TRBJ1-2	-	CASSRRQGYDYGYTF	TGTGCCAGCAGCCGTAGACAGGGATATGACTATGGCTACACCTTC
TRBV28	-	TRBJ2-7	-	CASSFPSTGGWEQYF	TGTGCCAGCAGTTTCCCCTCGACAGGCGGGTGGGAGCAGTACTTC
TRBV7-2	-	TRBJ1-5	-	CASSSDSSVSQHF	TGTGCCAGCAGCTCGGACAGCTCGGTTTCGCAGCATTTT
TRBV7-9	-	TRBJ1-2	-	CASSNSGVDYGYTF	TGTGCCAGTTCAAATTCGGGGGTAGACTATGGCTACACCTTC
TRBV28	-	TRBJ1-1	once	CASSLGRTEAFF	TGTGCCAGCAGTTTAGGAAGGACTGAAGCTTTCTTT
TRBV24-1	TRBD1	TRBJ1-5	-	CATSAAPGQGYSNQPQHF	TGTGCCACCAGTGCCGCCCCGGGACAGGGTTATAGCAATCAGCCCCAGCATTTT
TRBV5-1	TRBD1	TRBJ2-1	-	CASSSRGTGINEQFF	TGCGCCAGCAGCTCCCGCGGGACAGGGATTAATGAGCAGTTCTTC